The source of this T cell receptor (beta chain) is a study of cytomegalovirus exposure and HLA in healthy donors. Whole-study results and caveats: Being productive about 87% or about 30% of the time was typical of most TCR beta V segments in an earlier analysis. For most subjects, TCR beta sequences were reported to predict HLA-A and HLA-B alleles with accuracy. It emerged from a later analysis that several of the most significant clusters appeared to be linked to common viral pathogens. Among immune exposure information, only CMV serostatus was available.

Trimming left V 4 bases short and J 0 bases short, with 10 bases between. This CDR3 spans 15 amino acids. The germline gives CDR1 SGHTA, CDR2 FQGTGA. Worth noting for this clone: Its specificity is unknown. Other DNA sequences in this specimen translate into the identical CDR3.

PCR used 60 Vbeta primers and 13 Jbeta primers. The data were produced by immunoSEQ multiplex PCR, yet TCRdb's version contains in-frame clones alone and is incomplete. The sample holds approximately 220,000 clones, 75% to 90% seen once. What was sequenced was PBMCs. This TCR was recovered from a boy younger than 10 in good health and CMV-seronegative. This chain joins TRBV7-3 and TRBJ2-1, with D perhaps matching TRBD1 (6 bases). The CDR3 reads CASSSLGGSYNEQFF. The CDR3 region has the DNA TGTGCCAGCAGCTCCCTAGGGGGCTCCTACAATGAGCAGTTCTTC.